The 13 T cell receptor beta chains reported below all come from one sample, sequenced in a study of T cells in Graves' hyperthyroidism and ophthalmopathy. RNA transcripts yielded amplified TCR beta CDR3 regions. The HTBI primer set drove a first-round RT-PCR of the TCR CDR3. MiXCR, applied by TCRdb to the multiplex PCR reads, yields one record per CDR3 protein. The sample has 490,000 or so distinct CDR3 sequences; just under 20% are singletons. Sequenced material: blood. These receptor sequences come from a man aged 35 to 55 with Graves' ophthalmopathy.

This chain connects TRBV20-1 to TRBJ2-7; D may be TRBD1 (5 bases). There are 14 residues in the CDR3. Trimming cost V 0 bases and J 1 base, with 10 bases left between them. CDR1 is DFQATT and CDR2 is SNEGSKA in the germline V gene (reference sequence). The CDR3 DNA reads TGCAGTGCTAGAGAGGGGCTTCTGTCCTACGAGCAGTACTTC. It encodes CSAREGLLSYEQYF.

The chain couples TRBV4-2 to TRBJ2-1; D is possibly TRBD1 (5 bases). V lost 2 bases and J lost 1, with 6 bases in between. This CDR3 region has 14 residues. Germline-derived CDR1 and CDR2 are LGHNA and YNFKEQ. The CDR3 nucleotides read TGTGCCAGCAGCCAATCAGGGTCCTACAATGAGCAGTTCTTC. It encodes CASSQSGSYNEQFF.

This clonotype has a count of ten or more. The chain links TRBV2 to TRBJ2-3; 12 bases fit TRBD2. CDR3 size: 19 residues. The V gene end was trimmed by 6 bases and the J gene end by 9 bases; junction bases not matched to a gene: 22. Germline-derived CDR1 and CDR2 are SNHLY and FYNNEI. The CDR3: CASRGTSGGLAGFGGTQYF. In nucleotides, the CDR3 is TGTGCCAGCAGAGGGACGTCGGGAGGACTAGCGGGATTCGGGGGGACGCAGTATTTT.

In nucleotides, the CDR3 is TGTGCTAGTGGTTTCGGAACCGGGGAGCTGTTTTTT. This codes for CASGFGTGELFF. This chain uses TRBV12-5 with TRBJ2-2; no clear D. Trimming pared 3 bases from V and 5 bases from J, leaving 4 bases between. The CDR3 extends over 12 amino acids. The germline gives CDR1 LGHNT, CDR2 FRNRAP.

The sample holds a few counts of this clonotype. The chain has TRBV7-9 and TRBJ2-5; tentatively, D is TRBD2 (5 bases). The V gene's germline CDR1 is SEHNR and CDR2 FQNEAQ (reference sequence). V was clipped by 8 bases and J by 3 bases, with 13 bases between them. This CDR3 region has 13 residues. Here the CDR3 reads CASGLSGEETQYF. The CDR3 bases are TGTGCCAGCGGCCTGAGCGGTGAAGAGACCCAGTACTTC.

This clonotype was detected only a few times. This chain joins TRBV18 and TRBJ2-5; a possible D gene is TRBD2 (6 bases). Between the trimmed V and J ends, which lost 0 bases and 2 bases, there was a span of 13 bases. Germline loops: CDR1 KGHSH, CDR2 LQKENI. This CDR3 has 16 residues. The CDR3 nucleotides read TGTGCCAGCTCACCACCGACAACGGGGGAGCAAGAGACCCAGTACTTC. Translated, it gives CASSPPTTGEQETQYF.

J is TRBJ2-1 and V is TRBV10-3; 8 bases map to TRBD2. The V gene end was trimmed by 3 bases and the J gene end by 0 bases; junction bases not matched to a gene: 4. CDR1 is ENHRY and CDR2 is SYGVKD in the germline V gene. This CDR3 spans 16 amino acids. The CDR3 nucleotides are TGTGCCATCAGTGATAGAGCGGGAGACTCCTACAATGAGCAGTTCTTC. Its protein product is CAISDRAGDSYNEQFF.

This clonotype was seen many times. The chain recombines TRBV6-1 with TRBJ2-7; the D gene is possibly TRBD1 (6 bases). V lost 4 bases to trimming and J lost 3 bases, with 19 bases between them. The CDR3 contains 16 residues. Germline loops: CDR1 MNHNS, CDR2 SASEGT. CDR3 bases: TGTGCCAGCAGTGCGCCCGGGACACGGAAGGACTACGAGCAGTACTTC. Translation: CASSAPGTRKDYEQYF.

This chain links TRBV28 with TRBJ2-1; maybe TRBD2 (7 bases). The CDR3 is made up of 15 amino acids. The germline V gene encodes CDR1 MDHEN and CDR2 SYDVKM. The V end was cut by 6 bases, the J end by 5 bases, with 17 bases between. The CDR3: CASSPRGLLNNEQFF. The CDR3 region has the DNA TGTGCCAGCAGCCCCAGGGGACTACTCAACAATGAGCAGTTCTTC. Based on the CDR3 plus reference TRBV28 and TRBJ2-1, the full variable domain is DVKVTQSSRYLVKRTGEKVFLECVQDMDHENMFWYRQDPGLGLRLIYFSYDVKMKEKGDIPEGYSVSREKKERFSLILESASTNQTSMYLCASSPRGLLNNEQFFGPGTRLTVL.

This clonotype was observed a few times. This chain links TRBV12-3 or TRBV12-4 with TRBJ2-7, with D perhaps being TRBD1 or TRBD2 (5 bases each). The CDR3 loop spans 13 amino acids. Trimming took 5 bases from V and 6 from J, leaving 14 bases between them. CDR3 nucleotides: TGTGCCAGCAGTGCACAATCGGGGCTCGAGCAGTACTTC. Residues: CASSAQSGLEQYF.

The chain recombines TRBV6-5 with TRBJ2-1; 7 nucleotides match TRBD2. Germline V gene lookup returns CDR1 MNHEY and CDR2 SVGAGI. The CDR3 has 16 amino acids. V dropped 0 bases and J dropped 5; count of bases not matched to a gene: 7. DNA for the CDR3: TGTGCCAGCAGTTACTCCCGGGACTACTCAGACAATGAGCAGTTCTTC. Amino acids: CASSYSRDYSDNEQFF.

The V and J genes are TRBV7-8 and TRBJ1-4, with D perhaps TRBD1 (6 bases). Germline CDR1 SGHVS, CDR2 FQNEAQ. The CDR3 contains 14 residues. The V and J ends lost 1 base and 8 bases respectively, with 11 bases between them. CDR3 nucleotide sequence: TGTGCCAGCAGCTTAGAGGGGGTGAGGGAAAAACTGTTTTTT. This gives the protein CASSLEGVREKLFF.

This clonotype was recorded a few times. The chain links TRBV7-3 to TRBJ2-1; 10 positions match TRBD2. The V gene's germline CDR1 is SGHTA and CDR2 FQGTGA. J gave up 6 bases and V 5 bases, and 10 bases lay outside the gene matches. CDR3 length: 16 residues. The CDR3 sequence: CASSPTGLAGVNEQFF. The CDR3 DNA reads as TGTGCCAGCAGCCCAACGGGCCTAGCGGGAGTCAATGAGCAGTTCTTC.